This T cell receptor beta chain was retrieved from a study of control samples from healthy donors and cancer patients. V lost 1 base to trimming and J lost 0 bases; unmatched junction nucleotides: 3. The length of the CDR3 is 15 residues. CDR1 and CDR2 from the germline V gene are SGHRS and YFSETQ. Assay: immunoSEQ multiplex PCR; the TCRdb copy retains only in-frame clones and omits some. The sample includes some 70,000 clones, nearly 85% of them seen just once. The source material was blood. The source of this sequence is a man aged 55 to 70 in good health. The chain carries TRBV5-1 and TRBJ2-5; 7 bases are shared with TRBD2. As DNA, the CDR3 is TGCGCCAGCAGCTTGCCTAGCGGCGACCAAGAGACCCAGTACTTC. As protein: CASSLPSGDQETQYF.